This TCR beta chain is drawn from a study of blood T cell repertoires in COVID-19 (dated by TCRdb to 2020 to 2021). Notes on the research overall: Samples covering the acute and convalescent phases of COVID-19 were provided by collaborators in the United States, Italy and Spain. Where available, HLA class I and class II types were taken from metadata supplied by the sample provider and were not determined by assay-based typing. The samples were drawn from the first 160 participants of the ongoing ImmuneRACE study and from 1,254 subjects provided by 6 global collaborators. Deeply sampled blood TCRbeta repertoires from subjects exposed to, actively infected with, or recovered from COVID-19 were included in the dataset. The repertoires were made available in a free public database intended to serve as a resource for research on the immune response to SARS-CoV-2. The material from the prospective study consisted of cDNA or gDNA derived from T cells, B-cell-depleted T cells, or PBMCs. Sample metadata almost always included a de-identified subject ID, COVID-19 status, age in years and sex.

Worth noting for this clone: Its target antigen remains unknown. Base-call qualities are not available, and no considerably larger clone is one nucleotide away.

V and J are truncated by 1 base and 0 bases respectively, leaving an intervening sequence of 10 bases. Based on the germline V gene, the CDR1 and CDR2 sequences are LGHNA and YSLEER. The CDR3 numbers 16 residues from cysteine through phenylalanine. Only CDR3 DNA is held: 48 bases, read in frame from base 1. In the prospective study, participants were roughly 18 to 100 years old, resided in about two dozen geographic areas of the United States, and were enrolled through a virtual design. Cohort assignment in the prospective study relied on participant-reported clinical history from a screening survey and a study questionnaire. Recovered participants in ImmuneRACE Cohort 3 were defined as having two consecutive negative NP/OP PCR tests, clearance from a healthcare professional, or resolution of symptoms. In the prospective study, mobile phlebotomists collected whole blood, serum and a nasopharyngeal or oropharyngeal swab from each participant. Additional blood draws and questionnaires over an approximately two-month period could optionally be provided by prospective study participants. Before DNA extraction, blood samples from the prospective study were shipped at room temperature or frozen.

TCRbeta CDR3 regions were amplified from genomic DNA by means of the immunoSEQ Assay, a bias-controlled multiplex PCR. As for the authors' bioinformatics: The number of nucleated cells in each sample was estimated from the amplification of reference gene primers within the assay. To quantify the absolute abundance of each unique TCRbeta CDR3 rearrangement, sequence reads were collapsed and filtered. For each sample, productive Simpson clonality was calculated as the square root of Simpson's diversity index across productive rearrangements. In its TCRdb copy, this immuneACCESS table keeps in-frame sequences only and misses some clones. Where compared with another copy, unresolved V genes explain less than half of these, and the others have no known cause. From that table come the V and J calls and clone size; the DNA was used to work out D and trimming. This sample lists more than 350,000 clones; around 87% were detected once. The ten largest clones represent roughly a tenth of the sample.

Study-level results and caveats: How much clinical and demographic metadata was included differed by source and by participant, and the metadata was provided uncurated.

This TCR came from a woman between 45 and 65 years old who had recovered from COVID-19. Sequencing was done on a sample of PBMCs or T cells enriched from blood (not recorded which). The rearrangement joined TRBV4-3 to TRBJ2-1; a weak D assignment points to TRBD1 (6 bases agree). This receptor carries the CDR3 CASSQGTVSSYNEQFF. The sequenced DNA is TGCGCCAGCAGCCAAGGGACAGTCAGCTCCTACAATGAGCAGTTCTTC.